The source of this T cell receptor (beta chain) is a study of T cells in Graves' hyperthyroidism and ophthalmopathy. This CDR3 contains 15 residues. V gave up 3 bases and J gave up 1 base; unmatched junction bases: 5. Germline V CDR1 and CDR2: SGHRS, YFSETQ. There were TCR beta CDR3 regions amplified from RNA transcripts. Using the HTBI primer set, a first-round RT-PCR was run on the TCR CDR3. TCRdb processed the multiplex PCR reads anew with MiXCR; each CDR3 protein has one entry. The sample consists of about 600,000 distinct CDR3 sequences, roughly 15% of them appearing once. This receptor was identified in a woman in her thirties or forties with Graves' ophthalmopathy. The sequenced sample was blood. This chain joins TRBV5-1 and TRBJ2-7, with 9 bases that match TRBD2. The CDR3 reads CASSYSGSWSYEQYF. The CDR3 DNA sequence: TGCGCCAGCAGCTATAGCGGGAGTTGGTCCTACGAGCAGTACTTC.